This TCR beta chain is from a study of persistence of HIV-infected CD4 T cells. Sequencing used immunoSEQ version 4 in survey mode. Genomic DNA was diluted to 10 ng/uL, up to 1 ug per sample. Using immunoSEQ multiplex PCR, the repertoire was profiled, and TCRdb retains in-frame clones only, with some absent. The sample carries about 46,000 clones, around 89% recorded once. This nonspecific control used anti-CD3/anti-CD28 bead stimulation of CD4+ T cells. Responding CD4+ T cells were sorted by upregulation of both CD40 ligand and CD69. Notes on this clone: Its antigen is currently unknown.

The CDR3 totals 14 residues. The clonotype originates from an adult woman with HIV who was CMV-seropositive. The rearrangement uses TRBV21-1 and TRBJ1-1. TRBV21-1 constitutes a pseudogene. Sample: CD4+ T cells sorted from PBMCs after roughly 17-hour stimulation, taken from a patient who received antiretroviral therapy. The CDR3 is CASSNPGGGTEAFF. The CDR3 coding sequence is TGTGCCAGCAGTAATCCAGGAGGGGGCACTGAAGCTTTCTTT.